This T cell receptor (beta chain) was captured by sequencing in a study of OX40 agonist ivuxolimab in advanced cancers. Background on the study: Ivuxolimab is an agonistic anti-OX40 (CD134) antibody, and patients were treated with it. Allowance was made for prior anti-PD-1, anti-PD-L1 or anti-CTLA-4 therapy, and around 41% had some. Every patient in dose escalation had hepatocellular carcinoma, melanoma, renal cell or head and neck cancer. Study-wide points: The mean number of expanded clones was higher in CD8+ T cells than in CD4+.

On this clone: Its antigen is not identified.

Sequenced by immunoSEQ multiplex PCR; TCRdb stores in-frame clones only, minus some. The table has 55,000 to 90,000 clones, about 86% seen once; the top ten hold roughly 2.4%. The TCR comes from an adult with an advanced solid tumor such as melanoma, head and neck, liver or kidney cancer. The source material was CD4+ or CD8+ T cells sorted from blood, sampled in a trial of the OX40 agonist ivuxolimab.

The CDR3 DNA reads TGTGCCAGCAGTGAAGTGGGTTCTACAAGGCCAAACAATGGCTACACCTTC. This encodes CASSEVGSTRPNNGYTF. The chain joins TRBV2 to TRBJ1-2; D remains ambiguous. The germline gives CDR1 SNHLY, CDR2 FYNNEI. The CDR3 is 17 residues long. Trimming pared 1 base from V and 6 bases from J, leaving 21 bases between.